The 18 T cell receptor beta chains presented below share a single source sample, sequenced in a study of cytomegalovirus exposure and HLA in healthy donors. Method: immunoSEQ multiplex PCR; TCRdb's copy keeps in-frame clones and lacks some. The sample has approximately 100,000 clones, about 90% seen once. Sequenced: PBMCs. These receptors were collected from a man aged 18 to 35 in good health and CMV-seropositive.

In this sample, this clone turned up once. CDR3: CASSLFSGQGTGELFF. CDR3 in DNA: TGTGCCAGCAGCTTATTTTCGGGACAGGGCACCGGGGAGCTGTTTTTT. The genes are TRBV11-2 and TRBJ2-2; 9 positions agree with TRBD1. CDR3 length equals 16 residues. Germline-derived CDR1 and CDR2 are SGHAT and FQNNGV. V was clipped by 2 bases and J by 4 bases; unmatched bases: 5.

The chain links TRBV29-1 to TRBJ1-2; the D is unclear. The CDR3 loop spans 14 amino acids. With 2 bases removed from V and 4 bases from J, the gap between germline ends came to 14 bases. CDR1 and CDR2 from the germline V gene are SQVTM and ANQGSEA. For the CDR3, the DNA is TGCAGCGTTGAAAGTGGTGTGACTCTCTATGGCTACACCTTC. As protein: CSVESGVTLYGYTF.

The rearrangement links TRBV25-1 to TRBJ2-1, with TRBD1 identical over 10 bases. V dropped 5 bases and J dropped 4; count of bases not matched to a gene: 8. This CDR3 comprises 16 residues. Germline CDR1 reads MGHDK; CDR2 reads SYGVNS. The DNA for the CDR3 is TGTGCCAGCAGTCCTCGGACAGGGGGACAATACAATGAGCAGTTCTTC. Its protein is CASSPRTGGQYNEQFF.

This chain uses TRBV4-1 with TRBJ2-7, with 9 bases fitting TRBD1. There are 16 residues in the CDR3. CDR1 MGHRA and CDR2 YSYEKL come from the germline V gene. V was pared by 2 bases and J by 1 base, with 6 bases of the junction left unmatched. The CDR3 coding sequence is TGCGCCAGCAGCCAAAGAGGGACAGGGCCTTCCTACGAGCAGTACTTC. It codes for CASSQRGTGPSYEQYF.

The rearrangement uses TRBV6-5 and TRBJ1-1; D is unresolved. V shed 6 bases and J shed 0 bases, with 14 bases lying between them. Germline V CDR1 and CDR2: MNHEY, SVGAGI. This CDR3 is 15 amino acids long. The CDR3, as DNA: TGTGCCAGCAGAGGCCAAGGGAGGGTGAACACTGAAGCTTTCTTT. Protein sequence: CASRGQGRVNTEAFF.

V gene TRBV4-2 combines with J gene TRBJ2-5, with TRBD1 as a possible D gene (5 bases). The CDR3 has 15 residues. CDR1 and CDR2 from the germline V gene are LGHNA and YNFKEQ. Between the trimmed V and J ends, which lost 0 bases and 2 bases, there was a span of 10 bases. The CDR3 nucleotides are TGTGCCAGCAGCCAAGAGCAGGGTCGGCAAGAGACCCAGTACTTC. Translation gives CASSQEQGRQETQYF.

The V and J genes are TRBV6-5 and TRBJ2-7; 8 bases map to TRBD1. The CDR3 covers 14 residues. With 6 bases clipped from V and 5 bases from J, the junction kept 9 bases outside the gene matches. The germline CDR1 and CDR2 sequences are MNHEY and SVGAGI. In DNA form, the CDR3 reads TGTGCCAGCAGAGGACAGGGAGTTTTCGACGAGCAGTACTTC. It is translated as CASRGQGVFDEQYF.

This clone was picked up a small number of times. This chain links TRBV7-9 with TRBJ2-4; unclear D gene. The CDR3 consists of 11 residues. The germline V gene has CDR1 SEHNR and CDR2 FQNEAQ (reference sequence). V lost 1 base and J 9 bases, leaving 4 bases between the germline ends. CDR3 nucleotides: TGTGCCAGCAGCTTAGATAGCATTCAGTACTTC. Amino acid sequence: CASSLDSIQYF.

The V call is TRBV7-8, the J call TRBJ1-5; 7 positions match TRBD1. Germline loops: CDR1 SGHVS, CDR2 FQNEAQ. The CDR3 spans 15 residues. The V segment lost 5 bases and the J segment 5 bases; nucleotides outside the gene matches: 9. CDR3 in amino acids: CASSRTGAGDQPQHF. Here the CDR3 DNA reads TGTGCCAGCAGCCGAACAGGGGCCGGGGATCAGCCCCAGCATTTT. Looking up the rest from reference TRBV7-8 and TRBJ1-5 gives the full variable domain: GAGVSQSPRYKVAKRGQDVALRCDPISGHVSLFWYQQALGQGPEFLTYFQNEAQLDKSGLPSDRFFAERPEGSVSTLKIQRTQQEDSAVYLCASSRTGAGDQPQHFGDGTRLSIL.

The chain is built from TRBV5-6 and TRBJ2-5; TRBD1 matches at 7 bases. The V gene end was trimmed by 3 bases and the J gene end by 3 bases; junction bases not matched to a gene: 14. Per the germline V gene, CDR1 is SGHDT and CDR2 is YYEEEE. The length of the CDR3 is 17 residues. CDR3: CASSSNTGTEYEETQYF. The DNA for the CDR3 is TGTGCCAGCAGCTCTAATACAGGGACAGAATATGAAGAGACCCAGTACTTC.

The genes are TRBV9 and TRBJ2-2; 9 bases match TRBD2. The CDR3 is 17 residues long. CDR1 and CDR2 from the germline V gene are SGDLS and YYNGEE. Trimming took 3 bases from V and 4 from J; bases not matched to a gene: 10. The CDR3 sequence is CASSAPGTSRGTGELFF. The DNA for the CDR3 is TGTGCCAGCAGCGCTCCCGGGACTAGCAGGGGCACCGGGGAGCTGTTTTTT.

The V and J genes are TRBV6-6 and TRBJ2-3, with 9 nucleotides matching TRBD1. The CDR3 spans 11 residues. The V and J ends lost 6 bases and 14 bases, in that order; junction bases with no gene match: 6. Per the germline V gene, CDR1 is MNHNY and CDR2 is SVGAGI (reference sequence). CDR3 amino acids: CASRGPGQGYF. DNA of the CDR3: TGTGCCAGCAGAGGACCGGGACAGGGGTATTTT.

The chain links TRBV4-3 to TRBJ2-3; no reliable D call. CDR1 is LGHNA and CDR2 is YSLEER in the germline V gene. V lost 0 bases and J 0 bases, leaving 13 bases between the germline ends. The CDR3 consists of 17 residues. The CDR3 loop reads CASSQDAPRLSTDTQYF. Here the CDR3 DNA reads TGCGCCAGCAGCCAAGATGCTCCGCGTCTTAGCACAGATACGCAGTATTTT.

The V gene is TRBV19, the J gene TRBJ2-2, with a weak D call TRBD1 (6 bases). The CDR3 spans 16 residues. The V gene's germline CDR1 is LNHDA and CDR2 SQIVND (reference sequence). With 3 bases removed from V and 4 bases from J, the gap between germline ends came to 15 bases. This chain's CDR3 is CASSMSTGSGTGELFF. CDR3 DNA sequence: TGTGCCAGTAGTATGTCTACAGGGTCGGGCACCGGGGAGCTGTTTTTT. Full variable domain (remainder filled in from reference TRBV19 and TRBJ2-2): DGGITQSPKYLFRKEGQNVTLSCEQNLNHDAMYWYRQDPGQGLRLIYYSQIVNDFQKGDIAEGYSVSREKKESFPLTVTSAQKNPTAFYLCASSMSTGSGTGELFFGEGSRLTVL.

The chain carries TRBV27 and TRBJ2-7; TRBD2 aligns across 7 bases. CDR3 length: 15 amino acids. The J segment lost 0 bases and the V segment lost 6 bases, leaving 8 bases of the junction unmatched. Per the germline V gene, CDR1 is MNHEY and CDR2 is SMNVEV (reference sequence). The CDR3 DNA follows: TGTGCCAGCAGGGATGCTAGCGGTAACTCCTACGAGCAGTACTTC. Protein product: CASRDASGNSYEQYF.

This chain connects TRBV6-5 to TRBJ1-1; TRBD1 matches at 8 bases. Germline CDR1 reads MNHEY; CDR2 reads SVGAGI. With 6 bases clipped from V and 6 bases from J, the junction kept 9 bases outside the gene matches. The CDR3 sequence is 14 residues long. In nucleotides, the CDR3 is TGTGCCAGCAGGAAGGACAGGGAAGTTCCTGAAGCTTTCTTT. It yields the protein CASRKDREVPEAFF.

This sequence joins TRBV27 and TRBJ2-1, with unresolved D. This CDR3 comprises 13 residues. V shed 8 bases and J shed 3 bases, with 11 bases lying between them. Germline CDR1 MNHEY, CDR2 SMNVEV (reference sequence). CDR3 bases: TGTGCCAGCGGCGAAGGAGTCTACAATGAGCAGTTCTTC. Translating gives CASGEGVYNEQFF.

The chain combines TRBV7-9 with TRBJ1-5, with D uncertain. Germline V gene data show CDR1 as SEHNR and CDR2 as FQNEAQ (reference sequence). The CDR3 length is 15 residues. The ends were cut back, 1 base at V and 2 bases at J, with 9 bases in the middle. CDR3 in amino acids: CASSLELGGNQPQHF. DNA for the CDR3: TGTGCCAGCAGCTTAGAGCTAGGAGGCAATCAGCCCCAGCATTTT.